The 23 T cell receptor beta chains below come from one sample, sequenced in a study of T-cell memory formation after mild COVID-19. TCRdb recomputed calls from the 5' RACE reads with MiXCR, one row per CDR3 protein. The profile shows approximately 350,000 distinct CDR3 sequences, 25% to 30% of them singletons. The sample consisted of PBMCs or a T cell subset sorted from them (not recorded which). These receptors were obtained from an adult woman who had mild COVID-19 (a few samples of this study predate the infection). Cell type and time point are not known.

The rearrangement joins TRBV4-3 to TRBJ1-2; D call uncertain. This CDR3 is built from 15 residues. Germline assignment: CDR1 LGHNA and CDR2 YSLEER. Trimming removed 3 bases from V and 7 bases from J, with 18 bases in between. CDR3 region: CASSHVRTKPSGYTF. The CDR3 nucleotides are TGCGCCAGCAGCCATGTGAGGACTAAACCCTCTGGCTACACCTTC.

This clonotype was counted a few times. The V call is TRBV11-3, the J call TRBJ2-1, with D possibly being TRBD1 (7 bases). Deletions cut 4 bases from V and 4 bases from J, with 26 bases between. The CDR3 runs 19 residues. Per germline, CDR1 SGHNT and CDR2 YENEEA. DNA for the CDR3: TGTGCCAGCAGCTGCAGGGGGGCCCAGTGGGAGGTGGGATACAATGAGCAGTTCTTC. Translating it yields CASSCRGAQWEVGYNEQFF. The full variable domain, in which reference TRBV11-3 and TRBJ2-1 provide the parts outside the CDR3, is EAGVVQSPRYKIIEKKQPVAFWCNPISGHNTLYWYLQNLGQGPELLIRYENEEAVDDSQLPKDRFSAERLKGVDSTLKIQPAELGDSAVYLCASSCRGAQWEVGYNEQFFGPGTRLTVL.

This clonotype qualifies as medium-sized. J is TRBJ1-5 and V is TRBV20-1; TRBD1 is a possible D gene (6 bases). The CDR3 runs to 16 residues. The germline gives CDR1 DFQATT, CDR2 SNEGSKA (reference sequence). Trimming cost V 3 bases and J 0 bases, with 15 bases left between them. The CDR3 is CSARSRGVYSNQPQHF. The CDR3 DNA follows: TGCAGTGCTAGGTCCAGGGGAGTTTATAGCAATCAGCCCCAGCATTTT.

This clonotype was counted a single time. Here the CDR3 reads CASGLVGGRDTGELFF. As DNA, the CDR3 is TGTGCTAGTGGTTTGGTAGGTGGTAGGGACACCGGGGAGCTGTTTTTT. The chain employs TRBV12-5 and TRBJ2-2; D not resolved. Per the germline V gene, CDR1 is LGHNT and CDR2 is FRNRAP. Deletions cut 0 bases from V and 3 bases from J, with 11 bases between. The CDR3 has 16 residues.

The CDR3 region has the DNA TGTGCCAGCAGTCACCTCCTAGCGACGAGCGCAGATACGCAGTATTTT. This sequence encodes CASSHLLATSADTQYF. V and J are TRBV9 and TRBJ2-3; possible D gene TRBD2, 6 bases. V was cut by 5 bases and J by 4 bases, with 20 bases left in between. The CDR3 is made up of 16 amino acids. Germline CDR1 SGDLS, CDR2 YYNGEE.

The chain uses TRBV19 and TRBJ2-3; maybe TRBD2 (6 bases). The V gene lost 5 bases and the J gene lost 6 bases, with 21 bases spanning the gap. The CDR3 is 16 amino acids. CDR1 is LNHDA and CDR2 is SQIVND in the germline V gene (reference sequence). The CDR3 protein is CASSRALGDSSDTQYF. CDR3 in DNA: TGTGCCAGTAGTCGGGCATTAGGGGACTCCTCCGATACGCAGTATTTT.

The chain is built from TRBV4-2 and TRBJ2-3; D is tentatively TRBD1 or TRBD2 (5 bases each). Germline-derived CDR1 and CDR2 are LGHNA and YNFKEQ. The CDR3 is 14 amino acids. Trimming stripped 0 bases from V and 4 bases from J, with 8 bases between. The DNA of the CDR3 is TGTGCCAGCAGCCAAGATGGGGGATCAGATACGCAGTATTTT. Amino acids: CASSQDGGSDTQYF.

This chain links TRBV6-5 with TRBJ2-7; D is ambiguous. Germline V lookup: CDR1 MNHEY, CDR2 SVGAGI. V was trimmed by 9 bases and J by 1 base, leaving 16 bases between them. CDR3 length: 14 residues. The CDR3 DNA is TGTGCCAGTCAAACCGGACGGTCGTCCTACGAGCAGTACTTC. This sequence encodes CASQTGRSSYEQYF.

This clonotype was seen a handful of times. J is TRBJ2-5 and V is TRBV25-1; 9 positions match TRBD2. From germline, CDR1 is MGHDK and CDR2 SYGVNS. The CDR3 spans 14 residues. V lost 3 bases, J lost 5 bases, and 4 bases stayed unmatched. CDR3 loop: CASSERGGGETQYF. The CDR3 DNA reads as TGTGCCAGCAGTGAGCGGGGGGGCGGGGAGACCCAGTACTTC.

This rearrangement joins TRBV6-5 to TRBJ1-6; maybe TRBD1 (5 bases). V was shortened by 5 bases and J by 8 bases, with 16 bases between the two germline ends. Germline V lookup: CDR1 MNHEY, CDR2 SVGAGI. There are 15 residues in the CDR3. CDR3 region: CASSEGARRDSPLHF. Here the CDR3 DNA reads TGTGCCAGCAGTGAAGGGGCCCGGCGCGATTCACCCCTCCACTTT.

The sample holds a few counts of this clonotype. The rearrangement joins TRBV7-9 to TRBJ1-1; D remains ambiguous. Germline CDR1 and CDR2: SEHNR and FQNEAQ (reference sequence). Trimming stripped 7 bases from V and 7 bases from J, with 16 bases between. This CDR3 is 13 amino acids long. In nucleotides, the CDR3 is TGTGCCAGCACCTTCGAGGTTTCCGATGAAGCTTTCTTT. This sequence encodes CASTFEVSDEAFF.

This clonotype was seen just once. V and J are TRBV5-5 and TRBJ2-1; 10 positions match TRBD2. The germline V gene encodes CDR1 SGHKS and CDR2 YYEKEE (reference sequence). The length of the CDR3 is 17 residues. V was clipped by 4 bases and J by 8 bases; unmatched bases: 15. The CDR3 is CASSLLLPGLATDEQFF. The CDR3 coding sequence is TGTGCCAGCAGCCTTCTATTACCGGGACTAGCGACCGATGAGCAGTTCTTC.

This clonotype was found a few times. The chain joins TRBV7-3 to TRBJ1-1; TRBD1 matches at 8 bases. Germline lookup yields CDR1 SGHTA and CDR2 FQGTGA. CDR3 length: 14 residues. V dropped 5 bases and J dropped 6; count of bases not matched to a gene: 8. DNA of the CDR3: TGTGCCAGCAGCAACAGGGGGTTTGGGGCTGAAGCTTTCTTT. Its translation is CASSNRGFGAEAFF.

The rearrangement joins TRBV9 to TRBJ2-7; D unresolved. The CDR3 has 14 amino acids. With 0 bases removed from V and 2 bases from J, the gap between germline ends came to 9 bases. The germline CDR1 and CDR2 sequences are SGDLS and YYNGEE. Written as DNA, the CDR3 is TGTGCCAGCAGCGTAGGGAAGGGTGCCTACGAGCAGTACTTC. It translates to CASSVGKGAYEQYF.

Comments on this clonotype: This may be a read error, as it is one base from a much larger clone. This chain joins TRBV5-1 and TRBJ1-2; 7 nucleotides match TRBD1. V lost 4 bases, J lost 2 bases, and 2 bases stayed unmatched. Germline-derived CDR1 and CDR2 are SGHRS and YFSETQ. This CDR3 region has 13 residues. The CDR3 DNA sequence: TGCGCCAGCAGCATGGGACAGAACTATGGCTACACCTTC. Translation gives CASSMGQNYGYTF. Full variable domain (missing parts from reference TRBV5-1 and TRBJ1-2): KAGVTQTPRYLIKTRGQQVTLSCSPISGHRSVSWYQQTPGQGLQFLFEYFSETQRNKGNFPGRFSGRQFSNSRSEMNVSTLELGDSALYLCASSMGQNYGYTFGSGTRLTVV.

This clonotype was observed a few times. The chain uses TRBV18 and TRBJ2-7, with a possible D match to TRBD1 (6 bases). The CDR3 runs 15 residues. Trimming pared 5 bases from V and 2 bases from J, leaving 16 bases between. Germline V lookup: CDR1 KGHSH, CDR2 LQKENI. CDR3 bases: TGTGCCAGCTCATCCCCGACAGGTTCCCCCTACGAGCAGTACTTC. Protein: CASSSPTGSPYEQYF.

The chain couples TRBV10-3 to TRBJ1-1; D might be TRBD1 (5 bases). The CDR3 is 11 amino acids. Germline CDR1 and CDR2: ENHRY and SYGVKD. V was trimmed by 6 bases and J by 9 bases, leaving 11 bases between them. CDR3 in amino acids: CAIRQDKQAFF. The CDR3 DNA is TGTGCCATCAGGCAGGACAAACAAGCTTTCTTT.

This clonotype was seen only a few times. Here the CDR3 DNA reads TGTGCCACCAGTGACGCTGGGCAGGGGAACTCCTACGAGCAGTACTTC. Amino acids: CATSDAGQGNSYEQYF. The genes are TRBV24-1 and TRBJ2-7, with D maybe TRBD1 (6 bases). V was trimmed by 4 bases and J by 0 bases, leaving 15 bases between them. The CDR3 extends over 16 amino acids. Germline V lookup: CDR1 KGHDR, CDR2 SFDVKD.

This clonotype came up a few times. The DNA of the CDR3 is TGCGCCAGCAGCCCTGGAATTCGACTAGGAGGGGATACGCAGTATTTT. Translating it yields CASSPGIRLGGDTQYF. The chain combines TRBV5-1 with TRBJ2-3; D might be TRBD2 (6 bases). Germline CDR1 reads SGHRS; CDR2 reads YFSETQ. The V end was cut by 4 bases, the J end by 6 bases, with 21 bases between. This CDR3 has 16 residues.

CDR3 residues: CASSQGHSEAFF. CDR3 bases: TGCGCCAGCAGCCAAGGGCACTCTGAAGCTTTCTTT. The chain links TRBV4-3 to TRBJ1-1; D call uncertain. There are 12 residues in the CDR3. Germline V lookup: CDR1 LGHNA, CDR2 YSLEER. V lost 1 base to trimming and J lost 6 bases, with 6 bases between them.

This clonotype has a handful of counts. The chain is built from TRBV19 and TRBJ1-4; 8 nucleotides line up with TRBD1. The junction had 7 bases not matched to a gene; V was cut back by 5 bases and J by 5 bases. Germline-derived CDR1 and CDR2 are LNHDA and SQIVND (reference sequence). The CDR3 contains 15 residues. CDR3 protein: CASSPSTGANEKLFF. The CDR3 DNA is TGTGCCAGTAGTCCATCGACAGGGGCGAATGAAAAACTGTTTTTT.

The chain uses TRBV4-3 and TRBJ2-7, with D maybe TRBD2 (5 bases). V dropped 0 bases and J dropped 2 bases, with 20 bases sitting between them. Germline CDR1 LGHNA, CDR2 YSLEER. There are 18 residues in the CDR3. This CDR3 reads CASSQDVPRLAPTYEQYF. CDR3 DNA sequence: TGCGCCAGCAGCCAAGATGTGCCCCGTTTAGCGCCGACCTACGAGCAGTACTTC.

The sample holds a few counts of this clonotype. V usage is TRBV7-9 and J usage is TRBJ2-1, with D perhaps assigned TRBD1 or TRBD2 (5 bases each). Between the trimmed V and J ends, which lost 5 bases and 10 bases, there was a span of 21 bases. CDR1 SEHNR and CDR2 FQNEAQ come from the germline V gene (reference sequence). This CDR3 comprises 15 residues. The CDR3 sequence is CASSHRDPGISEQFF. The CDR3 coding sequence is TGTGCCAGCAGCCACCGGGACCCCGGAATTAGCGAGCAGTTCTTC.